A single sample is the source of the 18 T cell receptor beta chains below, sequenced in a study of molecular identifiers for immune sequencing clone quantification. MiXCR, run by TCRdb on the PCR reads, gives a single entry per CDR3 protein. The repertoire includes about 640,000 distinct CDR3 sequences, 15% to 20% of them detected once, and 0.7% to 1% sits in the top ten. Sequenced: naive CD8+ T cells from blood, with Jurkat cell RNA spiked in. Subset given: FACS-sorted CD8+CD4-CCR7+CD45RA+ naive T cells. Receptor source: a human donor in good health. Some libraries in this study had Jurkat cell RNA spiked in.

This clonotype was seen at least ten times. The rearrangement joins TRBV7-6 to TRBJ2-3; 7 positions match TRBD2. The CDR3 length is 14 residues. Trimming at V came to 0 bases and at J to 11 bases, leaving 8 bases not matched to a gene. From germline, CDR1 is SGHVS and CDR2 FNYEAQ. The CDR3 sequence: CASSLAPDWGGQYF. The CDR3 DNA is TGTGCCAGCAGCTTAGCTCCCGACTGGGGGGGGCAGTATTTT.

This clonotype was found many times. The V gene is TRBV19, the J gene TRBJ2-7; the D is unclear. Trimming removed 3 bases from V and 0 bases from J, with 9 bases in between. Germline lookup yields CDR1 LNHDA and CDR2 SQIVND (reference sequence). This CDR3 region has 14 residues. CDR3 in DNA: TGTGCCAGTAGTATCGCCGGAACCTCCTACGAGCAGTACTTC. This translates into CASSIAGTSYEQYF.

This clonotype was seen ten or more times. V usage is TRBV20-1 and J usage is TRBJ1-5; D is ambiguous. There are 13 residues in the CDR3. Trimming removed 2 bases from V and 0 bases from J, with 5 bases in between. The germline gives CDR1 DFQATT, CDR2 SNEGSKA (reference sequence). CDR3 bases: TGCAGTGCTAGAACGTATAGCAATCAGCCCCAGCATTTT. The encoded protein is CSARTYSNQPQHF.

In its sample, this clonotype was seen many times. The chain combines TRBV3-1 with TRBJ2-7; 7 nucleotides match TRBD2. V shed 0 bases, J shed 2 bases, and the junction held 4 bases outside the gene matches. CDR1 and CDR2 from the germline V gene are LGHDT and YNNKEL (reference sequence). This CDR3 contains 15 residues. CDR3 in amino acids: CASSQEALAAYEQYF. The CDR3 DNA follows: TGTGCCAGCAGCCAAGAAGCCCTAGCGGCCTACGAGCAGTACTTC.

This clonotype has at least ten counts. This rearrangement joins TRBV19 to TRBJ1-1; tentative D call: TRBD1 (5 bases). V lost 6 bases and J lost 3, with 17 bases in between. The germline V gene encodes CDR1 LNHDA and CDR2 SQIVND (reference sequence). The CDR3 is made up of 15 amino acids. The chain's CDR3 is CASSSNGRAYTEAFF. The DNA of the CDR3 is TGTGCCAGTAGCAGTAATGGCAGGGCGTACACTGAAGCTTTCTTT.

A note on this clonotype: A read error may produce the germline difference seen at one junction end. The chain couples TRBV30 to TRBJ2-1, with D possibly being TRBD2 (6 bases). The CDR3 spans 12 residues. Germline assignment: CDR1 GTSNPN and CDR2 SVGIG (reference sequence). The DNA of the CDR3 is TGTGCCTGGGGGCCCGGAGGGAATGAGCAGTCCTTC. The encoded protein is CAWGPGGNEQSF.

This clonotype appeared many times. The chain links TRBV20-1 to TRBJ2-5, with 7 nucleotides matching TRBD2. V lost 4 bases to trimming and J lost 4 bases; unmatched junction nucleotides: 21. Germline V gene lookup returns CDR1 DFQATT and CDR2 SNEGSKA (reference sequence). The length of the CDR3 is 18 residues. This chain's CDR3 is CSAKSAFSRREVRETQYF. In DNA form, the CDR3 reads TGCAGTGCTAAATCGGCTTTTTCGCGTCGGGAGGTTCGAGAGACCCAGTACTTC.

There are many counts of this clonotype. This chain connects TRBV3-1 to TRBJ1-3; D unresolved. Germline loops: CDR1 LGHDT, CDR2 YNNKEL (reference sequence). This CDR3 contains 17 residues. V lost 0 bases and J lost 2, with 14 bases in between. CDR3 region: CASSQDRTEVTGNTIYF. CDR3 nucleotide sequence: TGTGCCAGCAGCCAAGATCGGACGGAGGTAACTGGAAACACCATATATTTT.

The chain combines TRBV6-2 or TRBV6-3 with TRBJ2-5, with D possibly matching TRBD1 (5 bases). Trimming stripped 2 bases from V and 2 bases from J, with 9 bases between. CDR1 is MNHEY, CDR2 SVGEGT, per germline. The CDR3 spans 14 residues. The CDR3 DNA reads TGTGCCAGCAGTTACAGGGGCAGACAAGAGACCCAGTACTTC. This sequence encodes CASSYRGRQETQYF.

This clonotype was observed a handful of times. A read error may produce the germline difference seen at one junction end. The chain carries TRBV10-3 and TRBJ1-4; a possible D gene is TRBD1 (6 bases). There are 17 residues in the CDR3. CDR1 is ENHRY, CDR2 SYGVKD, per germline. The CDR3 DNA reads as TGTGCCATCAGTGACCCTACGACAGGCGGCACTAGTGAAAAACTGTTTTTT. Its protein is CAISDPTTGGTSEKLFF.

The CDR3: CASSLGLGDRGYEQYF. CDR3 in DNA: TGTGCCAGCAGCTTAGGCTTAGGGGACAGGGGCTACGAGCAGTACTTC. This rearrangement joins TRBV7-9 to TRBJ2-7; TRBD1 agrees at 10 bases. The CDR3 consists of 16 residues. Germline V gives CDR1 SEHNR, CDR2 FQNEAQ (reference sequence). V lost 1 base, J lost 3 bases, and 6 bases stayed unmatched.

V gene TRBV27 combines with J gene TRBJ2-5, with 8 nucleotides matching TRBD2. This CDR3 is 16 amino acids long. Germline CDR1 MNHEY, CDR2 SMNVEV (reference sequence). V shed 8 bases and J 4 bases; nucleotides not matched to a gene: 15. The CDR3 is CASSLSAGVIRETQYF. CDR3 DNA sequence: TGTGCCAGCTCCCTCTCAGCGGGGGTAATCAGAGAGACCCAGTACTTC.

Only a few counts were recorded for this clonotype. The chain couples TRBV19 to TRBJ2-7; 9 bases match TRBD2. V lost 5 bases, J lost 2 bases, and 7 bases stayed unmatched. CDR3 length: 15 amino acids. The germline V gene encodes CDR1 LNHDA and CDR2 SQIVND (reference sequence). CDR3 sequence reads: CASSPSTSGPYEQYF. Written as DNA, the CDR3 is TGTGCCAGTAGTCCTTCGACTAGCGGCCCCTACGAGCAGTACTTC.

This clonotype has just a few counts. A read error may explain this, as a much larger clone is one base away. V usage is TRBV28 and J usage is TRBJ2-6; no firm D call. CDR3 length equals 16 residues. Germline CDR1 and CDR2: MDHEN and SYDVKM. Trimming removed 5 bases from V and 9 bases from J, with 20 bases in between. The CDR3 sequence: CASSRSLTKTGNVLTF. The CDR3 DNA is TGTGCCAGCAGTCGTTCATTGACGAAAACGGGCAACGTCCTGACTTTC.

Turning to this clonotype: It may be a read error: a sequence one base away is much more abundant. In this CDR3 the conserved last residue, phenylalanine or tryptophan, is missing, so a read error is likely. The genes are TRBV19 and TRBJ2-4, with 9 bases lining up with TRBD1. CDR3 size: 14 residues. J gave up 6 bases and V 4 bases, and 4 bases lay outside the gene matches. Germline loops: CDR1 LNHDA, CDR2 SQIVND (reference sequence). The CDR3 reads CASSTGTGINIQYS. The CDR3 nucleotides are TGTGCCAGTAGTACAGGGACAGGGATAAACATTCAGTACTCC.

This clonotype has at least ten counts. V usage is TRBV19 and J usage is TRBJ1-5; no reliable D call. The germline V gene encodes CDR1 LNHDA and CDR2 SQIVND (reference sequence). Trimming shortened V by 3 bases and J by 4 bases, and 7 bases separated the two germline ends. The CDR3 contains 13 residues. In DNA form, the CDR3 reads TGTGCCAGTAGTATGGGTTTAAATCAGCCCCAGCATTTT. Translated: CASSMGLNQPQHF.

Notes on this clonotype: Possible read error: a much larger clone is one base away. J is TRBJ2-2 and V is TRBV2; 8 nucleotides line up with TRBD2. This CDR3 comprises 15 residues. Germline CDR1 reads SNHLY; CDR2 reads FYNNEI. The CDR3 here is CASSTSGANTGEMFF. As DNA, the CDR3 is TGTGCCAGCAGTACTAGCGGAGCGAACACCGGGGAGATGTTTTTT.

For this clonotype: A much larger clone differs from this one at a single base, so this may be a read error. V gene TRBV13 combines with J gene TRBJ2-2; D is possibly TRBD2 (5 bases). This CDR3 is built from 16 residues. Germline assignment: CDR1 PRHDT and CDR2 FYEKMQ (reference sequence). The CDR3 DNA reads as TGTGCCAGCAGCTTTTTGCCCTCGGGGAACACCGGGGAGCTGCTTTTT. Protein: CASSFLPSGNTGELLF.